A selection of T cell receptor beta chains follows, all from one sample in a study of blood T cells in healthy people across ages. MiXCR was run by TCRdb on the 5' RACE reads, yielding one entry per CDR3 protein. The table lists 600,000 to 1,000,000 distinct CDR3 sequences, about 25% of them singletons. These data were also filed under a second study, of T cells of mothers and their children.

The sample was blood. These receptor sequences come from a boy aged 5-17 years in good health. CDR3s include the opening cysteine and the closing phenylalanine or tryptophan. A D gene is named only where the DNA matches it firmly. The size entry is marked missing in some rows and otherwise reads once, few, many or a size class.

J gene | D gene | clone size | V gene | CDR3 protein | CDR3 DNA
TRBJ2-7 | . | once | TRBV5-1 | CASSFNQNEQYF | TGCGCCAGCAGCTTTAATCAAAACGAGCAGTACTTC
TRBJ1-5 | . | . | TRBV6-2/TRBV6-3 | CASISSGSNQPQHF | TGTGCCAGCATATCGAGCGGAAGCAATCAGCCCCAGCATTTT
TRBJ2-2 | . | few | TRBV29-1 | CSVEEGSGELFF | TGCAGCGTTGAAGAGGGGTCCGGGGAGCTGTTTTTT
TRBJ2-7 | . | few | TRBV5-5 | CASSLVRGSGSYEQYF | TGTGCCAGCAGCTTGGTTCGGGGCAGTGGCTCCTACGAGCAGTACTTC
TRBJ2-7 | TRBD1 | few | TRBV7-6 | CASSSQTGGGSYEQYF | TGTGCCAGCAGCAGTCAAACAGGGGGCGGCTCCTACGAGCAGTACTTC
TRBJ2-1 | TRBD2 | few | TRBV7-3 | CASSIGLAGGPLYNEQFF | TGTGCCAGCAGCATTGGACTAGCGGGAGGGCCTTTGTACAATGAGCAGTTCTTC
TRBJ2-1 | . | . | TRBV11-2 | CASSFVSRSPRNEQFF | TGTGCCAGCAGCTTCGTTTCGAGGTCTCCTCGCAATGAGCAGTTCTTC
TRBJ1-4 | . | . | TRBV25-1 | CASPPGPPATNEKLFF | TGTGCCAGCCCCCCGGGACCTCCTGCAACTAATGAAAAACTGTTTTTT
TRBJ2-7 | . | . | TRBV7-2 | CASSPGGAGASSYAQYF | TGTGCCAGCAGCCCCGGCGGGGCGGGGGCTTCCTCCTACGCGCAGTACTTC
TRBJ2-5 | . | . | TRBV10-3 | CAISRTSPQETQYF | TGTGCCATCTCTAGAACTAGCCCCCAAGAGACCCAGTACTTC
TRBJ2-1 | . | few | TRBV20-1 | CSASTGDLYNEQFF | TGCAGTGCTAGTACGGGAGACCTTTACAATGAGCAGTTCTTC
TRBJ2-5 | TRBD2 | many | TRBV7-9 | CASSRGDQETQYF | TGTGCCAGCAGCCGGGGGGATCAAGAGACCCAGTACTTC
TRBJ2-7 | . | few | TRBV6-2/TRBV6-3 | CASSYSWTPYEQYF | TGTGCCAGCAGTTACTCTTGGACACCCTACGAGCAGTACTTC
TRBJ2-2 | . | few | TRBV29-1 | CSGKTSSNTGELFF | TGCAGCGGAAAGACGAGTTCGAACACCGGGGAGCTGTTTTTT
TRBJ1-4 | TRBD1 | few | TRBV13 | CASSLEQGAGEKLFF | TGTGCCAGCAGCTTAGAACAGGGGGCAGGTGAAAAACTGTTTTTT
TRBJ2-1 | TRBD1 | few | TRBV19 | CASSTDRGPYNEQFF | TGTGCCAGTAGTACCGACAGGGGTCCCTACAATGAGCAGTTCTTC
TRBJ2-1 | . | . | TRBV27 | CASSLWPSSYNEQFF | TGTGCCAGCAGTTTGTGGCCCAGCTCCTACAATGAGCAGTTCTTC
TRBJ1-4 | . | . | TRBV7-7 | CASSLRRGNRGNNEKLFF | TGTGCTAGCAGCTTACGGCGGGGAAACCGCGGAAACAATGAAAAACTGTTTTTT